This TCR beta chain was captured in a study of blood T cell repertoires in COVID-19. Study details: The study drew acute and convalescent COVID-19 samples from the United States, Italy and Spain.

Original analysis: Amplified reference gene primers provided the basis for estimating nucleated cell counts. Data came from immunoSEQ multiplex PCR; TCRdb stores just in-frame clones and leaves some out. V, J and clone size derive from that table, while D and trimming were established from the DNA sequence. The data show 93,000 or so clones, with approximately 88% seen just once and 3.5% held by the top ten. Trimming stripped 1 base from V and 3 bases from J, with 13 bases between. From germline, CDR1 is SNHLY and CDR2 FYNNEI. This CDR3 comprises 15 residues. Input material: peripheral blood. V is TRBV2 and J is TRBJ2-7; maybe TRBD1 (6 bases). The receptor was isolated from a woman in her sixties with acute or convalescent COVID-19. The CDR3 DNA follows: TGTGCCAGCAGTGAAGGACAGGAGCCTTACTACGAGCAGTACTTC. Protein sequence: CASSEGQEPYYEQYF.